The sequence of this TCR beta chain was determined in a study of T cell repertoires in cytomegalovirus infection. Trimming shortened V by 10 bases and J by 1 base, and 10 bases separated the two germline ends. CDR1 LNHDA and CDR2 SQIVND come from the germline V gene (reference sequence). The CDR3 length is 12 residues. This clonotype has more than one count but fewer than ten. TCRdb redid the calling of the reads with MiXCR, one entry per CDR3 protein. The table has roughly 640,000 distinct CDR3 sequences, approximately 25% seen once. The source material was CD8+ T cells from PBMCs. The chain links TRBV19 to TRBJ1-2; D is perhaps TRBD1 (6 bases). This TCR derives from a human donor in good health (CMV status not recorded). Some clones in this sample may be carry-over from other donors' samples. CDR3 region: CAKIQGNYGYTF. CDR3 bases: TGTGCCAAAATACAGGGTAACTATGGCTACACCTTC.